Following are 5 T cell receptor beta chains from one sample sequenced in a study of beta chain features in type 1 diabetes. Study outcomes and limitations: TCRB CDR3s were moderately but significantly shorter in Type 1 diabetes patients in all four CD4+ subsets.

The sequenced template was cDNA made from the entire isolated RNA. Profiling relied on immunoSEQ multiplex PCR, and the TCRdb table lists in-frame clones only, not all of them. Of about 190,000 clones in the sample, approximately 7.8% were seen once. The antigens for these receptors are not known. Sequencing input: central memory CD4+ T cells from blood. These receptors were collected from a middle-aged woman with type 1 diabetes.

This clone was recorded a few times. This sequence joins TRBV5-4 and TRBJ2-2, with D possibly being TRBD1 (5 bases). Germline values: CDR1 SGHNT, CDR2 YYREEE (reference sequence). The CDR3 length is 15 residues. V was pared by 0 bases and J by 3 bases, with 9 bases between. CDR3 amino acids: CASSLAGLDTGELFF. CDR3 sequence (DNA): TGTGCCAGCAGCTTGGCAGGGTTGGACACCGGGGAGCTGTTTTTT.

CDR3 bases: TGCGCCAGCAGCCAAGTCCACCCTCGGGCGGGGAATTCACCCCTCCACTTT. Protein sequence: CASSQVHPRAGNSPLHF. J is TRBJ1-6 and V is TRBV4-1, with unresolved D. Trimming pared 1 base from V and 7 bases from J, leaving 17 bases between. This CDR3 spans 17 amino acids. Per germline, CDR1 MGHRA and CDR2 YSYEKL.

In DNA form, the CDR3 reads TGCGCCAGCAGTTTGAGGCGAGGGCCTGCTACGCAGTATTTT. Protein sequence: CASSLRRGPATQYF. The chain uses TRBV5-1 and TRBJ2-3; the D gene is possibly TRBD2 (5 bases). V was cut by 5 bases and J by 8 bases, with 18 bases left in between. The CDR3 extends over 14 amino acids. In germline, CDR1 is SGHRS, CDR2 YFSETQ.

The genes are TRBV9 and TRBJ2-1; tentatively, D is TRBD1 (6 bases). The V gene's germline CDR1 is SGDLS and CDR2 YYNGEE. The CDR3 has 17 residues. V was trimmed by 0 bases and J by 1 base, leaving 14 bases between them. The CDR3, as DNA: TGTGCCAGCAGCGTAGATCCAGGGGTGGCGTCCTACAATGAGCAGTTCTTC. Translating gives CASSVDPGVASYNEQFF. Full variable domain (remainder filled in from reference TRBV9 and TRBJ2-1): DSGVTQTPKHLITATGQRVTLRCSPRSGDLSVYWYQQSLDQGLQFLIQYYNGEERAKGNILERFSAQQFPDLHSELNLSSLELGDSALYFCASSVDPGVASYNEQFFGPGTRLTVL.

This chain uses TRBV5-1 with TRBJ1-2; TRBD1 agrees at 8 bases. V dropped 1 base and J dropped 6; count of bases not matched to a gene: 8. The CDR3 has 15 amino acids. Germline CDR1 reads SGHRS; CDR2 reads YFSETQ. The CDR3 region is CASSLNGQGENGYTF. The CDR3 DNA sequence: TGCGCCAGCAGCTTGAATGGACAGGGAGAAAATGGCTACACCTTC.